The 10 T cell receptor beta chains below were found in one sample sequenced in a study of molecular identifiers for immune sequencing clone quantification. TCRdb analysed the PCR reads with MiXCR anew, one entry per CDR3 protein. Counted here are some 580,000 distinct CDR3 sequences, around 25% occurring once; the ten biggest clones make up about 0.8%. The sequenced sample consisted of naive CD8+ T cells from blood, with Jurkat cell RNA spiked in. As to subset: FACS-sorted CD8+CD4-CCR7+CD45RA+ naive T cells. These receptors were taken from a human donor in good health. Some libraries in this study had Jurkat cell RNA spiked in.

This clonotype was recorded a few times. The CDR3 nucleotides read TGTGCCAGCAGTTACTCGTCCGTGCACTATGGCTACACCTTC. Its protein product is CASSYSSVHYGYTF. The chain has TRBV6-5 and TRBJ1-2, with D unclear. V was trimmed by 0 bases and J by 3 bases, leaving 8 bases between them. The length of the CDR3 is 14 residues. Per the germline V gene, CDR1 is MNHEY and CDR2 is SVGAGI.

Points on this clonotype: The CDR3 does not end in the conserved phenylalanine or tryptophan, so this is likely a read error. CDR3 residues: CATSRLKAGKGADTQYC. CDR3 bases: TGTGCCACCAGCAGACTCAAAGCGGGGAAGGGCGCAGATACGCAGTATTGT. The gene calls are TRBV15 and TRBJ2-3, with TRBD2 matching 7 bases. V was clipped by 2 bases and J by 4 bases; unmatched bases: 12. In germline, CDR1 is LNHNV, CDR2 YYDKDF (reference sequence). This CDR3 has 17 amino acids.

This clonotype was observed a few times. The chain recombines TRBV20-1 with TRBJ2-1; possible D gene TRBD2, 6 bases. The V end was cut by 1 base, the J end by 7 bases, with 17 bases between. CDR1 DFQATT and CDR2 SNEGSKA come from the germline V gene (reference sequence). The CDR3 is made up of 15 amino acids. CDR3 DNA sequence: TGCAGTGCTAGAGTATTGGGGAGGAGTGGAAATGAGCAGTTCTTC. Translation gives CSARVLGRSGNEQFF.

This clonotype was counted between two and nine times. This chain links TRBV18 with TRBJ2-1; D possibly uses TRBD1 or TRBD2 (7 bases each). Trimming stripped 4 bases from V and 0 bases from J, with 13 bases between. Germline CDR1 reads KGHSH; CDR2 reads LQKENI. This CDR3 is built from 16 residues. Written as DNA, the CDR3 is TGTGCCAGCTCACACCAGGGGGGGAGCTCCTACAATGAGCAGTTCTTC. Its translation is CASSHQGGSSYNEQFF.

The rearrangement joins TRBV5-6 to TRBJ2-7, with 15 bases lining up with TRBD2. CDR1 is SGHDT, CDR2 YYEEEE, per germline. The CDR3 totals 17 residues. The V gene end was trimmed by 5 bases and the J gene end by 3 bases; junction bases not matched to a gene: 9. The CDR3 here is CASRYGTSGGTYYEQYF. For the CDR3, the DNA is TGTGCCAGCAGGTATGGGACTAGCGGGGGGACCTACTACGAGCAGTACTTC.

J is TRBJ2-5 and V is TRBV5-3; no firm D call. TRBV5-3 is given ORF status, its function remaining uncertain. V dropped 8 bases and J dropped 2 bases, with 16 bases sitting between them. The CDR3 has 14 amino acids. CDR3 DNA sequence: TGTGCCAGCAGTTCTGGACCGGATCAAGAGACCCAGTACTTC. It codes for CASSSGPDQETQYF.

This chain links TRBV27 with TRBJ1-1, with 7 nucleotides matching TRBD1. The CDR3 has 14 amino acids. Germline V gene lookup returns CDR1 MNHEY and CDR2 SMNVEV (reference sequence). With V trimmed by 3 bases and J by 4 bases, 5 bases remained unmatched. CDR3: CASSLRGQVTEAFF. The CDR3 DNA follows: TGTGCCAGCAGTTTGAGGGGGCAGGTCACTGAAGCTTTCTTT.

This clonotype was detected a few times. The chain has TRBV25-1 and TRBJ2-3, with D maybe TRBD1 (5 bases). The V gene lost 6 bases and the J gene lost 2 bases, with 12 bases spanning the gap. Germline loops: CDR1 MGHDK, CDR2 SYGVNS. The CDR3 has 14 residues. DNA for the CDR3: TGTGCCAGCAGGAAGACAGTTAACACAGATACGCAGTATTTT. This translates into CASRKTVNTDTQYF.

As to this clonotype: Sequence at one end of the junction differs from germline and may be a read error. The chain carries TRBV7-9 and TRBJ2-2; D uncertain. The CDR3 totals 14 residues. CDR1 and CDR2 from the germline V gene are SEHNR and FQNEAQ (reference sequence). The CDR3 region has the DNA TGTGCCCGCAGCGATGGGATTGTAATCGGGGAGCTGTTTTTT. Its protein is CARSDGIVIGELFF.

Concerning this clonotype: Just one base apart from a much larger clone, this may be a read error. The chain employs TRBV20-1 and TRBJ2-7; D not resolved. Trimming removed 2 bases from V and 7 bases from J, with 15 bases in between. The CDR3 covers 13 residues. Looked up from germline, CDR1 is DFQATT and CDR2 is SNEGSKA (reference sequence). DNA of the CDR3: TGCAGTGCTAGACGCGCGGATTCCGCTGAGCAGTACTTC. It codes for CSARRADSAEQYF.